Listed here are 17 T cell receptor beta chains from one sample, sequenced in a study of OX40 agonist ivuxolimab in advanced cancers. The method was immunoSEQ multiplex PCR; TCRdb's version includes in-frame clones alone and lacks a portion of them. The sample yields tens of thousands of clones, just over 90% seen once. Sample: CD4+ or CD8+ T cells sorted from blood, taken in a trial of the OX40 agonist ivuxolimab. Receptor source: an adult with an advanced solid tumor such as melanoma, head and neck, liver or kidney cancer.

This clone was counted once. The gene calls are TRBV7-9 and TRBJ2-3; D call uncertain. V lost 1 base and J 2 bases, leaving 7 bases between the germline ends. The CDR3 covers 14 residues. Germline CDR1 is SEHNR and CDR2 is FQNEAQ (reference sequence). The CDR3 region is CASSLDATTDTQYF. The CDR3 nucleotides are TGTGCCAGCAGCTTAGATGCTACCACAGATACGCAGTATTTT.

The chain uses TRBV27 and TRBJ2-7; 9 bases are a match to TRBD1. The germline V gene has CDR1 MNHEY and CDR2 SMNVEV (reference sequence). The CDR3 runs 13 residues. Losses at the gene ends were 4 bases for V and 5 bases for J; bases not matched to a gene: 3. The CDR3 region is CASSWTGEHEQYF. CDR3 sequence (DNA): TGTGCCAGCAGTTGGACAGGGGAGCACGAGCAGTACTTC.

The chain couples TRBV4-1 to TRBJ1-2; unclear D gene. The CDR3 covers 14 residues. Trimming took 1 base from V and 14 from J, leaving 20 bases between them. From germline, CDR1 is MGHRA and CDR2 YSYEKL. CDR3 residues: CASSQVVGFQVTTF. The CDR3 DNA reads as TGCGCCAGCAGCCAAGTCGTGGGGTTTCAGGTGACTACCTTC.

This rearrangement joins TRBV10-3 to TRBJ2-1; 9 bases match TRBD2. Germline lookup yields CDR1 ENHRY and CDR2 SYGVKD. This CDR3 has 17 residues. Unmatched junction bases numbered 8, after V lost 0 bases and J lost 5 bases. The CDR3 DNA sequence: TGTGCCATCAGTGAGTCTTTGGCTAGCGGGGATAACAATGAGCAGTTCTTC. It translates to CAISESLASGDNNEQFF.

The rearrangement joins TRBV28 to TRBJ1-3; TRBD1 aligns across 7 bases. The CDR3 covers 14 residues. Losses at the gene ends were 6 bases for V and 8 bases for J; bases not matched to a gene: 10. CDR1 and CDR2 from the germline V gene are MDHEN and SYDVKM. The CDR3 DNA reads TGTGCCAGCAGGACAACAGGGGTTTGGGACACCATATATTTT. It yields the protein CASRTTGVWDTIYF.

This chain uses TRBV5-5 with TRBJ1-3; D is undetermined. CDR1 is SGHKS and CDR2 is YYEKEE in the germline V gene (reference sequence). This CDR3 has 15 residues. With 0 bases removed from V and 0 bases from J, the gap between germline ends came to 7 bases. This CDR3 is CASSLAALSGNTIYF. For the CDR3, the DNA is TGTGCCAGCAGCTTGGCGGCCCTCTCTGGAAACACCATATATTTT.

This sequence joins TRBV4-2 and TRBJ2-2; the D is unclear. The V gene's germline CDR1 is LGHNA and CDR2 YNFKEQ. The CDR3 contains 18 residues. V dropped 3 bases and J dropped 2 bases, with 19 bases sitting between them. The CDR3 loop reads CASSQRRVGGDNTGELFF. The CDR3 DNA reads as TGTGCCAGCAGCCAGAGGCGTGTTGGTGGGGATAACACCGGGGAGCTGTTTTTT.

This clone was observed a single time. The V and J genes are TRBV9 and TRBJ2-2, with 9 bases aligning to TRBD1. Germline CDR1 and CDR2: SGDLS and YYNGEE. Losses at the gene ends were 4 bases for V and 7 bases for J; bases not matched to a gene: 8. The CDR3 extends over 15 amino acids. Written as DNA, the CDR3 is TGTGCCAGCAGCCCCCGGGACAGGGCGGTCGGGGAGCTGTTTTTT. It encodes CASSPRDRAVGELFF.

CDR3 nucleotides: TGTGCCAGCAGTGTGTTTCGGGGAGTCGATAGCAATCAGCCCCAGCATTTT. This sequence encodes CASSVFRGVDSNQPQHF. The genes are TRBV6-1 and TRBJ1-5; D is undetermined. CDR1 and CDR2 (germline): MNHNS, SASEGT. CDR3 length equals 17 residues. Trimming took off 4 bases at V and 0 bases at J, with 16 bases between the two ends.

The chain combines TRBV27 with TRBJ2-3; the D call may be TRBD1 or TRBD2 (5 bases each). Germline V gene lookup returns CDR1 MNHEY and CDR2 SMNVEV (reference sequence). The CDR3 has 15 amino acids. Trimming removed 2 bases at V and 1 base at J, with 10 bases between. CDR3 region: CASSLEGTGTDTQYF. The CDR3 bases are TGTGCCAGCAGTTTAGAGGGGACCGGCACAGATACGCAGTATTTT.

This clone was recorded a few times. CDR3 amino acids: CASSPGQGNSNQPQHF. CDR3 nucleotides: TGTGCCAGCAGTCCGGGACAGGGCAATAGCAATCAGCCCCAGCATTTT. The rearrangement uses TRBV28 and TRBJ1-5; 9 bases align to TRBD1. Trimming removed 5 bases from V and 0 bases from J; junction bases left unmatched: 5. CDR3 length: 16 amino acids. Per germline, CDR1 MDHEN and CDR2 SYDVKM.

The chain joins TRBV6-5 to TRBJ2-7; D unclear. The V gene's germline CDR1 is MNHEY and CDR2 SVGAGI. The CDR3 is 13 residues long. Deletions cut 2 bases from V and 6 bases from J, with 11 bases between. The CDR3 nucleotides read TGTGCCAGCAGTTACGGTCCCAACTCCGAGCAGTACTTC. Its translation is CASSYGPNSEQYF.

The gene calls are TRBV7-9 and TRBJ1-4; the D is unclear. Germline V gene lookup returns CDR1 SEHNR and CDR2 FQNEAQ (reference sequence). The CDR3 is 14 residues long. V was pared by 5 bases and J by 8 bases, with 15 bases between. Here the CDR3 reads CASSLDRKKEKLFF. DNA for the CDR3: TGTGCCAGCAGCCTGGACCGGAAGAAGGAAAAACTGTTTTTT.

The chain recombines TRBV27 with TRBJ1-1; perhaps TRBD1 as D (5 bases). The CDR3 is 13 amino acids. Trimming took 6 bases from V and 4 from J, leaving 12 bases between them. Germline V lookup: CDR1 MNHEY, CDR2 SMNVEV (reference sequence). This chain's CDR3 is CASSLGGATEAFF. In DNA, the CDR3 is TGTGCCAGCAGCCTGGGAGGGGCCACTGAAGCTTTCTTT.

This chain links TRBV14 with TRBJ2-3, with TRBD2 identical over 8 bases. The CDR3 has 15 amino acids. V lost 6 bases and J lost 5; bases outside the gene matches: 10. Germline V lookup: CDR1 SGHDN, CDR2 FVKESK. The CDR3 is CASRRSGVGEDTQYF. CDR3 bases: TGTGCCAGCAGGCGTAGCGGGGTAGGAGAAGATACGCAGTATTTT.

This clone was detected only once. This chain joins TRBV6-5 and TRBJ2-7; TRBD2 might be the D (5 bases). Per the germline V gene, CDR1 is MNHEY and CDR2 is SVGAGI. V lost 2 bases, J lost 2 bases, and 7 bases lay in between. This CDR3 has 13 amino acids. The CDR3 protein is CASSYAGTYEQYF. CDR3 coding DNA: TGTGCCAGCAGTTACGCCGGGACCTACGAGCAGTACTTC.

The V call is TRBV4-1, the J call TRBJ1-1, with TRBD1 matching over 7 bases. The V gene's germline CDR1 is MGHRA and CDR2 YSYEKL. The V gene end was trimmed by 1 base and the J gene end by 5 bases; junction bases not matched to a gene: 7. CDR3 length: 15 residues. CDR3: CASSQATGKGTEAFF. The CDR3 nucleotides read TGCGCCAGCAGCCAAGCGACAGGGAAAGGGACTGAAGCTTTCTTT.